This T cell receptor (beta chain) was identified during a study of OX40 agonist ivuxolimab in advanced cancers. Assay: immunoSEQ multiplex PCR; the TCRdb copy retains only in-frame clones and omits some. This repertoire shows approximately 70,000 clones, 70% to 90% found once; its top ten account for just over 0.55%. V lost 6 bases, J lost 1 base, and 9 bases lay in between. Germline-derived CDR1 and CDR2 are SQVTM and ANQGSEA. This CDR3 is built from 12 residues. The source of this sequence is an adult with an advanced solid tumor such as melanoma, head and neck, liver or kidney cancer. This chain joins TRBV29-1 and TRBJ1-1; possible D gene TRBD1, 5 bases. The input for sequencing was CD4+ or CD8+ T cells sorted from blood, taken in a trial of the OX40 agonist ivuxolimab. For the CDR3, the DNA is TGCAGCGTGCGGGGCACGAACACTGAAGCTTTCTTT. Its protein product is CSVRGTNTEAFF.